Listed here are 19 T cell receptor beta chains from one sample, sequenced in a study of identical twins. TCRdb reprocessed the 5' RACE reads with MiXCR, giving one entry per CDR3 protein. The sample includes some 460,000 distinct CDR3 sequences, 13% to 15% seen only once; the top ten take around 0.57%. This sample also belongs to another study, concerning yellow fever vaccine responses in identical twins.

Sequenced: CD4+ T cells sorted from blood. All receptors come from a woman younger than 30 in good health.

Only a few counts were recorded for this clonotype. V gene TRBV9 combines with J gene TRBJ2-2; D perhaps matches TRBD1 (6 bases). V was trimmed by 4 bases and J by 4 bases, leaving 14 bases between them. Germline CDR1 SGDLS, CDR2 YYNGEE. The CDR3 consists of 15 residues. Here the CDR3 DNA reads TGTGCCAGCAGCCTCCGGGACACAAGCACCGGGGAGCTGTTTTTT. It codes for CASSLRDTSTGELFF.

This clonotype has more than one count but fewer than ten. The rearrangement joins TRBV21-1 to TRBJ2-3; TRBD2 was called by the table and not checked on the DNA. TRBV21-1 represents a pseudogene. The CDR3 spans 18 residues. The CDR3 sequence: CASSKGRASPLSTDTQYF. The CDR3 DNA sequence: TGTGCCAGCAGCAAGGGGAGGGCGTCCCCACTAAGCACAGATACGCAGTATTTT.

The CDR3 DNA follows: TGTGCCAGCAGTCGTCGACAGGGGTTCTACGAGCAGTACTTC. It encodes CASSRRQGFYEQYF. This chain connects TRBV7-6 to TRBJ2-7; TRBD1 agrees at 8 bases. The CDR3 consists of 14 residues. Germline V gives CDR1 SGHVS, CDR2 FNYEAQ. V lost 6 bases and J lost 3; bases outside the gene matches: 7.

This clonotype was seen just once. The rearrangement uses TRBV20-1 and TRBJ2-7, with 7 bases fitting TRBD1. Germline CDR1 DFQATT, CDR2 SNEGSKA (reference sequence). Unmatched junction bases numbered 4, after V lost 5 bases and J lost 3 bases. The CDR3 extends over 12 amino acids. The CDR3 region is CSAARGHYEQYF. DNA for the CDR3: TGCAGTGCTGCAAGGGGGCACTACGAGCAGTACTTC.

The sample holds many counts of this clonotype. The V and J genes are TRBV7-8 and TRBJ2-7; no clear D. The ends were cut back, 1 base at V and 6 bases at J, with 10 bases in the middle. Germline V gene lookup returns CDR1 SGHVS and CDR2 FQNEAQ. The CDR3 length is 13 residues. The CDR3 DNA follows: TGTGCCAGCAGCTTAGGACCAGGTTCCGAGCAGTACTTC. Residues: CASSLGPGSEQYF.

The sample holds many counts of this clonotype. The chain uses TRBV6-5 and TRBJ2-7; perhaps TRBD1 as D (5 bases). V lost 0 bases and J 1 base, leaving 16 bases between the germline ends. The CDR3 loop spans 17 amino acids. In germline, CDR1 is MNHEY, CDR2 SVGAGI. CDR3 in amino acids: CASSYSHSGRASYEQYF. The CDR3, as DNA: TGTGCCAGCAGTTACTCCCACTCAGGCAGGGCGTCCTACGAGCAGTACTTC.

The sample holds a few counts of this clonotype. This chain joins TRBV5-5 and TRBJ2-7, with TRBD2 matching 7 bases. V was pared by 0 bases and J by 4 bases, with 7 bases of the junction left unmatched. Germline V gene sequence: CDR1 SGHKS, CDR2 YYEKEE (reference sequence). There are 15 residues in the CDR3. CDR3 residues: CASSLAAGDPYEQYF. The CDR3 DNA follows: TGTGCCAGCAGCTTGGCGGCGGGAGATCCATACGAGCAGTACTTC.

In this sample, this clonotype turned up a few times. The chain carries TRBV6-5 and TRBJ2-5; D call uncertain. The germline V gene has CDR1 MNHEY and CDR2 SVGAGI. The length of the CDR3 is 15 residues. V was trimmed by 2 bases and J by 2 bases, leaving 12 bases between them. In DNA form, the CDR3 reads TGTGCCAGCAGTTACGGGGATTCCTCACAAGAGACCCAGTACTTC. Amino acids: CASSYGDSSQETQYF.

This chain joins TRBV5-1 and TRBJ2-7, with TRBD1 matching 9 bases. Germline V lookup: CDR1 SGHRS, CDR2 YFSETQ. The CDR3 extends over 14 amino acids. The trim removed 3 bases at V and 5 bases at J, leaving 6 bases unmatched. This CDR3 reads CASSSGQGSDEQYF. CDR3 nucleotides: TGCGCCAGCAGCTCCGGACAGGGGAGCGACGAGCAGTACTTC.

This clonotype appeared once. The chain links TRBV19 to TRBJ2-1, with 12 bases identical to TRBD2. Germline trimming cut 5 bases from V and 7 bases from J; bases unmatched to any gene: 21. Germline V gene sequence: CDR1 LNHDA, CDR2 SQIVND (reference sequence). The CDR3 runs to 20 residues. The DNA for the CDR3 is TGTGCCAGTAGTTCGGGGTTATTTCGGGCTAGCGGGAGGGTGGCGAATGAGCAGTTCTTC. Its protein is CASSSGLFRASGRVANEQFF.

This clonotype was seen only a few times. V is TRBV2 and J is TRBJ2-7; 9 nucleotides agree with TRBD1. The junction had 6 bases not matched to a gene; V was cut back by 5 bases and J by 4 bases. The germline gives CDR1 SNHLY, CDR2 FYNNEI. The CDR3 covers 14 residues. The CDR3 DNA is TGTGCCAGCAGTCGGGACAGGGATTCGTACGAGCAGTACTTC. It specifies CASSRDRDSYEQYF.

The chain is built from TRBV3-1 and TRBJ2-3, with a possible D match to TRBD2 (6 bases). The CDR3 is 15 amino acids. Germline values: CDR1 LGHDT, CDR2 YNNKEL (reference sequence). Deletions cut 1 base from V and 7 bases from J, with 15 bases between. The CDR3 sequence is CASSQGGTPVYTQYF. The CDR3 region has the DNA TGTGCCAGCAGCCAAGGCGGGACTCCTGTTTATACGCAGTATTTT.

V is TRBV3-1 and J is TRBJ2-1, with 7 bases identical to TRBD2. V shed 3 bases, J shed 9 bases, and the junction held 8 bases outside the gene matches. CDR3 length: 14 amino acids. CDR1 is LGHDT and CDR2 is YNNKEL in the germline V gene (reference sequence). CDR3 region: CASSQVNGGSEQFF. The CDR3 region has the DNA TGTGCCAGCAGCCAGGTTAACGGGGGGAGTGAGCAGTTCTTC.

The chain is built from TRBV28 and TRBJ2-4; D possibly matches TRBD1 or TRBD2 (6 bases each). Germline V gene lookup returns CDR1 MDHEN and CDR2 SYDVKM. The ends were cut back, 6 bases at V and 0 bases at J, with 18 bases in the middle. The CDR3 spans 17 residues. The CDR3 region is CASSPWGAPLAKNIQYF. The CDR3 DNA follows: TGTGCCAGCAGCCCGTGGGGGGCGCCCCTAGCCAAAAACATTCAGTACTTC.

The chain carries TRBV5-6 and TRBJ2-5; TRBD2 matches at 7 bases. Trimming took 1 base from V and 5 from J; bases not matched to a gene: 11. Germline V gives CDR1 SGHDT, CDR2 YYEEEE. This CDR3 contains 16 residues. The CDR3 reads CASSLTRTRRGETQYF. DNA of the CDR3: TGTGCCAGCAGCTTGACCAGGACTAGACGTGGGGAGACCCAGTACTTC.

A few counts support this clonotype. The chain carries TRBV12-3 or TRBV12-4 and TRBJ2-7, with D maybe TRBD2 (6 bases). The CDR3 extends over 15 amino acids. Trimming shortened V by 1 base and J by 1 base, and 11 bases separated the two germline ends. CDR3 DNA: TGTGCCAGCAGTTTAGAGAAGACTAGATCCTACGAGCAGTACTTC. It is translated as CASSLEKTRSYEQYF.

This clonotype came up a few times. The rearrangement links TRBV6-2 or TRBV6-3 to TRBJ1-1; no clear D gene. Germline CDR1 is MNHEY and CDR2 is SVGEGT. V lost 5 bases and J 1 base, leaving 11 bases between the germline ends. This CDR3 comprises 14 residues. CDR3 residues: CASSKPGKNTEAFF. The CDR3 bases are TGTGCCAGCAGTAAACCCGGGAAGAACACTGAAGCTTTCTTT.

The V gene is TRBV29-1, the J gene TRBJ1-2; D gene uncertain. CDR1 SQVTM and CDR2 ANQGSEA come from the germline V gene. V lost 6 bases, J lost 1 base, and 6 bases lay in between. The CDR3 runs to 11 residues. This CDR3 reads CSVTNNYGYTF. The DNA of the CDR3 is TGCAGCGTAACGAATAACTATGGCTACACCTTC.

J is TRBJ2-1 and V is TRBV20-1, with D possibly TRBD1 on 6 matching bases. The germline V gene has CDR1 DFQATT and CDR2 SNEGSKA (reference sequence). The CDR3 totals 12 residues. Trimming pared 6 bases from V and 2 bases from J, leaving 8 bases between. In DNA, the CDR3 is TGCAGTGCCCAGGGGACCTACAATGAGCAGTTCTTC. Protein product: CSAQGTYNEQFF.